This entry lists 27 T cell receptor beta chains sequenced from one sample in a study of early T cells in non-severe SARS-CoV-2 infection. TCRdb fed the 5' RACE reads into MiXCR, producing one record per CDR3 protein. The repertoire consists of tens of thousands of distinct CDR3 sequences, with more than 9.5% occurring once and the leading ten covering around 6%. The source was whole blood, collected at baseline. These receptors all stem from an adult who was a healthcare worker with PCR-confirmed SARS-CoV-2 infection or an uninfected control (not recorded which).

The chain employs TRBV5-1 and TRBJ2-5; D gene uncertain. V dropped 0 bases and J dropped 4 bases, with 7 bases sitting between them. The CDR3 has 13 amino acids. CDR1 SGHRS and CDR2 YFSETQ come from the germline V gene. The CDR3 DNA reads as TGCGCCAGCAGCTTGGTTAGAAGAGAGACCCAGTACTTC. Residues: CASSLVRRETQYF. The variable domain in full, completed from reference TRBV5-1 and TRBJ2-5, reads KAGVTQTPRYLIKTRGQQVTLSCSPISGHRSVSWYQQTPGQGLQFLFEYFSETQRNKGNFPGRFSGRQFSNSRSEMNVSTLELGDSALYLCASSLVRRETQYFGPGTRLLVL.

Only a few counts were recorded for this clonotype. The gene calls are TRBV10-3 and TRBJ2-3, with D unclear. V was shortened by 7 bases and J by 1 base, with 9 bases between the two germline ends. Per the germline V gene, CDR1 is ENHRY and CDR2 is SYGVKD. The CDR3 has 13 residues. The CDR3, as DNA: TGTGCCATCAAGGCGGATGGCACAGATACGCAGTATTTT. Translating gives CAIKADGTDTQYF.

This clonotype was seen a handful of times. This chain connects TRBV12-5 to TRBJ1-2; D gene ambiguous. Germline V gene sequence: CDR1 LGHNT, CDR2 FRNRAP. Trimming pared 6 bases from V and 10 bases from J, leaving 9 bases between. This CDR3 is 10 amino acids long. The CDR3 DNA reads as TGTGCTAGTGGCTCTAAGACCTACACCTTC. Translation: CASGSKTYTF.

CDR3 nucleotide sequence: TGTGCCAGCAGCTCCGTGGACTCGCCCGAGGGGCAGTACTTC. Residues: CASSSVDSPEGQYF. The chain links TRBV7-9 to TRBJ2-7, with D perhaps matching TRBD2 (5 bases). Germline CDR1 reads SEHNR; CDR2 reads FQNEAQ (reference sequence). V gave up 4 bases and J gave up 9 bases, with 19 bases separating them. The CDR3 runs to 14 residues.

Only a few counts were recorded for this clonotype. The rearrangement links TRBV12-3 or TRBV12-4 to TRBJ1-1, with D maybe TRBD1 (6 bases). This CDR3 is 13 amino acids long. V shed 6 bases and J shed 6 bases, with 14 bases lying between them. The CDR3 DNA reads TGTGCCAGCAGCCGAGGGACACCGCCTGAAGCTTTCTTT. Protein: CASSRGTPPEAFF.

This clonotype was recorded many times. The chain couples TRBV7-2 to TRBJ2-6; 8 bases line up with TRBD1. Trimming at V came to 5 bases and at J to 2 bases, leaving 8 bases not matched to a gene. From germline, CDR1 is SGHTA and CDR2 FQGNSA. The CDR3 has 17 amino acids. In DNA, the CDR3 is TGTGCCAGCAGCCGGACAGGGCAAAGTACTGGGGCCAACGTCCTGACTTTC. This encodes CASSRTGQSTGANVLTF.

The rearrangement joins TRBV20-1 to TRBJ2-3; possible D gene TRBD2, 6 bases. CDR3 length equals 13 residues. V was trimmed by 5 bases and J by 4 bases, leaving 13 bases between them. Per the germline V gene, CDR1 is DFQATT and CDR2 is SNEGSKA (reference sequence). The CDR3 DNA follows: TGCAGTGCTCCCGGGAGTTTGCCAGATACGCAGTATTTT. Protein product: CSAPGSLPDTQYF.

CDR3 region: CASSVDLLSEQYF. The CDR3 DNA reads as TGTGCCAGCAGCGTTGACCTACTCTCCGAGCAGTACTTC. This sequence joins TRBV9 and TRBJ2-7; no clear D gene. This CDR3 has 13 amino acids. Trimming cost V 2 bases and J 6 bases, with 12 bases left between them. Germline values: CDR1 SGDLS, CDR2 YYNGEE.

The V and J genes are TRBV2 and TRBJ1-4; D is possibly TRBD1 (5 bases). This CDR3 is built from 15 residues. The germline CDR1 and CDR2 sequences are SNHLY and FYNNEI. Trimming removed 6 bases from V and 5 bases from J, with 16 bases in between. This CDR3 is CASRRRGAGNEKLFF. DNA of the CDR3: TGTGCCAGCAGGCGGAGGGGCGCCGGGAATGAAAAACTGTTTTTT.

The chain is built from TRBV7-2 and TRBJ2-3; D remains unclear. Per the germline V gene, CDR1 is SGHTA and CDR2 is FQGNSA. The germline V and J ends were trimmed by 1 base and 2 bases, with 7 bases remaining between them. The CDR3 length is 14 residues. The DNA of the CDR3 is TGTGCCAGCAGCTTAGACGAAAACACAGATACGCAGTATTTT. This sequence encodes CASSLDENTDTQYF.

The chain couples TRBV14 to TRBJ2-6, with D unresolved. CDR3 length equals 15 residues. V was clipped by 2 bases and J by 0 bases, with 5 bases between them. Germline V gene lookup returns CDR1 SGHDN and CDR2 FVKESK. The CDR3 DNA reads TGTGCCAGCAGCCAAACACGCTCTGGGGCCAACGTCCTGACTTTC. Its protein product is CASSQTRSGANVLTF.

The rearrangement uses TRBV28 and TRBJ2-5; the D is unclear. Trimming shortened V by 2 bases and J by 7 bases, and 8 bases separated the two germline ends. Germline V lookup: CDR1 MDHEN, CDR2 SYDVKM. The CDR3 length is 12 residues. In DNA form, the CDR3 reads TGTGCCAGCAGTTTACAACAGTCGACCCAGTACTTC. Translating it yields CASSLQQSTQYF.

This clonotype was found a few times. The chain combines TRBV29-1 with TRBJ2-5; D gene uncertain. Trimming cost V 4 bases and J 1 base, with 10 bases left between them. CDR3 length: 13 residues. Germline V gene sequence: CDR1 SQVTM, CDR2 ANQGSEA. The CDR3 spells CSVVGRIQETQYF. The CDR3 DNA follows: TGCAGCGTTGTAGGGCGGATCCAAGAGACCCAGTACTTC.

This clonotype was observed a handful of times. The chain recombines TRBV7-9 with TRBJ1-1, with 10 bases matching TRBD1. After removal of 1 base from V and 10 bases from J, the junction contained 3 bases not matched to a gene. Germline lookup yields CDR1 SEHNR and CDR2 FQNEAQ (reference sequence). This CDR3 is 13 amino acids long. The DNA of the CDR3 is TGTGCCAGCAGCTTAGGAAGGGACAGGGGAGCTTTCTTT. It codes for CASSLGRDRGAFF.

The V and J genes are TRBV19 and TRBJ2-5; 10 bases align to TRBD1. The CDR3 is 15 residues long. The V and J ends lost 6 bases and 2 bases, in that order; junction bases with no gene match: 6. From germline, CDR1 is LNHDA and CDR2 SQIVND (reference sequence). The CDR3, as DNA: TGTGCCAGTAGACCCCGGACAGGGGGGCAAGAGACCCAGTACTTC. The encoded protein is CASRPRTGGQETQYF.

In this sample, this clonotype turned up a few times. The CDR3 DNA follows: TGCGCCAGCAGGGAACAGGGGTCTAGCACAGATACGCAGTATTTT. It yields the protein CASREQGSSTDTQYF. This chain connects TRBV5-1 to TRBJ2-3; 7 nucleotides line up with TRBD1. The CDR3 runs to 15 residues. The ends lost 5 bases at V and 0 bases at J; junction bases unmatched: 6. Per the germline V gene, CDR1 is SGHRS and CDR2 is YFSETQ. Full variable domain (rest looked up from reference TRBV5-1 and TRBJ2-3): KAGVTQTPRYLIKTRGQQVTLSCSPISGHRSVSWYQQTPGQGLQFLFEYFSETQRNKGNFPGRFSGRQFSNSRSEMNVSTLELGDSALYLCASREQGSSTDTQYFGPGTRLTVL.

This clonotype has more than one count but fewer than ten. This sequence joins TRBV7-6 and TRBJ2-7; D remains unclear. The CDR3 consists of 12 residues. V was pared by 5 bases and J by 7 bases, with 12 bases between. The germline V gene encodes CDR1 SGHVS and CDR2 FNYEAQ. CDR3 in DNA: TGTGCCAGCAGCATCAACTTAGGAGAGCAGTACTTC. As protein: CASSINLGEQYF.

In this sample, this clonotype turned up many times. This rearrangement joins TRBV6-6 to TRBJ1-2, with D hard to call. Germline V gene data show CDR1 as MNHNY and CDR2 as SVGAGI (reference sequence). V was cut by 8 bases and J by 2 bases, with 12 bases left in between. The CDR3 has 13 amino acids. The chain's CDR3 is CASDRNGNYGYTF. The CDR3 bases are TGTGCCAGCGATCGGAATGGAAACTATGGCTACACCTTC.

This clonotype was picked up a small number of times. The chain uses TRBV10-3 and TRBJ2-1; TRBD2 is a possible D gene (7 bases). Germline CDR1 is ENHRY and CDR2 is SYGVKD. CDR3 length: 12 residues. Trimming cost V 8 bases and J 8 bases, with 13 bases left between them. CDR3 sequence: CAIGGEGDEQFF. CDR3 nucleotide sequence: TGTGCCATCGGAGGGGAGGGGGATGAGCAGTTCTTC.

This clonotype was counted ten times or more. The chain uses TRBV9 and TRBJ1-5; D is unresolved. This CDR3 is 15 amino acids long. Trimming pared 0 bases from V and 3 bases from J, leaving 10 bases between. Germline CDR1 reads SGDLS; CDR2 reads YYNGEE. The DNA for the CDR3 is TGTGCCAGCAGCGTAGAACCCGGCCCCAATCAGCCCCAGCATTTT. It translates to CASSVEPGPNQPQHF.

This clonotype was seen ten or more times. The rearrangement joins TRBV18 to TRBJ2-3; possibly TRBD1 for D (5 bases). The CDR3 is 13 amino acids. Trimming removed 3 bases at V and 6 bases at J, with 10 bases between. CDR1 is KGHSH, CDR2 LQKENI, per germline. As DNA, the CDR3 is TGTGCCAGCTCACCCGAGTGGGGCGATACGCAGTATTTT. It encodes CASSPEWGDTQYF. Supplemented by reference TRBV18 and TRBJ2-3, the full variable domain reads NAGVMQNPRHLVRRRGQEARLRCSPMKGHSHVYWYRQLPEEGLKFMVYLQKENIIDESGMPKERFSAEFPKEGPSILRIQQVVRGDSAAYFCASSPEWGDTQYFGPGTRLTVL.

V usage is TRBV7-2 and J usage is TRBJ2-1; D not resolved. The germline V gene encodes CDR1 SGHTA and CDR2 FQGNSA. Trimming removed 5 bases at V and 0 bases at J, with 8 bases between. The CDR3 contains 14 residues. CDR3 sequence (DNA): TGTGCCAGCAGCCCCGGTAGCTCCTACAATGAGCAGTTCTTC. Residues: CASSPGSSYNEQFF.

Points on this clonotype: This clone may be a read error of a much larger clone one base away. The chain couples TRBV6-1 to TRBJ1-2; 7 nucleotides align to TRBD1. The V gene end was trimmed by 5 bases and the J gene end by 8 bases; junction bases not matched to a gene: 8. The CDR3 consists of 13 residues. The germline V gene encodes CDR1 MNHNS and CDR2 SASEGT. CDR3 nucleotide sequence: TGTGCCAGCAGTTCGGACAGGACCTGGGGCTACACCTTC. Translation gives CASSSDRTWGYTF.

In this sample, this clonotype turned up a few times. CDR3 protein: CASSLGLGAGANVLTF. The CDR3 nucleotides read TGCGCCAGCAGCTTGGGTTTGGGAGCTGGGGCCAACGTCCTGACTTTC. This chain connects TRBV5-1 to TRBJ2-6; a possible D gene is TRBD2 (5 bases). Germline V gene lookup returns CDR1 SGHRS and CDR2 YFSETQ. Trimming took off 0 bases at V and 2 bases at J, with 9 bases between the two ends. This CDR3 comprises 16 residues.

The chain recombines TRBV27 with TRBJ1-1, with D possibly matching TRBD1 (5 bases). The V end lost 4 bases, the J end lost 5 bases, and 11 bases lay between the germline ends. CDR3 length: 13 residues. CDR1 is MNHEY, CDR2 SMNVEV, per germline (reference sequence). The CDR3 reads CASSSRGRTEAFF. Here the CDR3 DNA reads TGTGCCAGCAGTTCCCGGGGGAGGACTGAAGCTTTCTTT.

The sample holds a few counts of this clonotype. The V call is TRBV30, the J call TRBJ1-2, with a possible D match to TRBD1 (6 bases). The CDR3 is 16 amino acids. Trimming shortened V by 0 bases and J by 7 bases, and 21 bases separated the two germline ends. CDR1 is GTSNPN and CDR2 is SVGIG in the germline V gene (reference sequence). Written as DNA, the CDR3 is TGTGCCTGGAGTGTACCACCTCTCCCGGGGGCGGGTGGCTACACCTTC. Protein: CAWSVPPLPGAGGYTF.

The chain uses TRBV29-1 and TRBJ2-7; D possibly corresponds to TRBD1 (5 bases). The CDR3 length is 11 residues. From germline, CDR1 is SQVTM and CDR2 ANQGSEA. V was trimmed by 6 bases and J by 3 bases, leaving 9 bases between them. CDR3 DNA sequence: TGCAGCGTAGAGACAGTCTACGAGCAGTACTTC. It is translated as CSVETVYEQYF.